The 22 T cell receptor beta chains presented below share a single source sample, sequenced in a study of blood T cell repertoires in COVID-19. Profiling relied on immunoSEQ multiplex PCR, and the TCRdb table lists in-frame clones only, not all of them. The table records 150,000 to 200,000 clones, 80% to 90% of them present only once. The sequencing input was peripheral blood. Receptor source: a man aged 45-65 years with active or convalescent COVID-19.

The chain is built from TRBV28 and TRBJ1-2; TRBD1 matches at 7 bases. V lost 1 base, J lost 4 bases, and 3 bases stayed unmatched. The CDR3 totals 14 residues. Germline CDR1 MDHEN, CDR2 SYDVKM. The CDR3 bases are TGTGCCAGCAGTTTATTGGCAGGGGGCTATGGCTACACCTTC. It is translated as CASSLLAGGYGYTF.

V and J are TRBV19 and TRBJ2-2; D might be TRBD1 (5 bases). CDR1 is LNHDA and CDR2 is SQIVND in the germline V gene (reference sequence). V lost 4 bases and J 5 bases, leaving 11 bases between the germline ends. CDR3 length equals 14 residues. The CDR3 coding sequence is TGTGCCAGTAGTAAACAGGCGACAACCGGGGAGCTGTTTTTT. Translating gives CASSKQATTGELFF.

This clone was recorded a few times. V is TRBV27 and J is TRBJ2-7; TRBD1 agrees at 11 bases. Germline V lookup: CDR1 MNHEY, CDR2 SMNVEV (reference sequence). Unmatched junction bases numbered 9, after V lost 3 bases and J lost 5 bases. The CDR3 has 16 residues. CDR3 protein: CASSFLGTGGTDEQYF. The CDR3 coding sequence is TGTGCCAGCAGTTTCCTTGGGACAGGGGGGACCGACGAGCAGTACTTC.

J is TRBJ2-7 and V is TRBV15, with 8 nucleotides matching TRBD1. Trimming cost V 4 bases and J 2 bases; bases outside gene matches: 10. The germline gives CDR1 LNHNV, CDR2 YYDKDF (reference sequence). CDR3 length: 16 residues. CDR3 in DNA: TGTGCCACCAGCAACCGTCGGACAGGGCCGGCCTACGAGCAGTACTTC. Protein product: CATSNRRTGPAYEQYF.

The rearrangement uses TRBV19 and TRBJ1-2; D call uncertain. There are 12 residues in the CDR3. The V gene lost 1 base and the J gene lost 8 bases, with 8 bases spanning the gap. Germline V lookup: CDR1 LNHDA, CDR2 SQIVND (reference sequence). The CDR3 bases are TGTGCCAGTAGTATAGGAACGGGGGGCTACACCTTC. Protein: CASSIGTGGYTF.

The chain links TRBV20-1 to TRBJ2-2, with D unresolved. Germline V CDR1 and CDR2: DFQATT, SNEGSKA (reference sequence). The CDR3 runs to 9 residues. CDR3 coding DNA: TGCCAAAAAACCGGGGAGCTGTTTTTT. Amino acids: CQKTGELFF.

The rearrangement joins TRBV24-1 to TRBJ2-3; 9 nucleotides agree with TRBD1. The CDR3 covers 16 residues. CDR1 KGHDR and CDR2 SFDVKD come from the germline V gene. The J segment lost 5 bases and the V segment lost 5 bases, leaving 10 bases of the junction unmatched. CDR3: CATSVGSGTGLDTQYF. Here the CDR3 DNA reads TGTGCCACCAGTGTCGGGTCCGGGACAGGGTTAGATACGCAGTATTTT.

The chain has TRBV7-9 and TRBJ1-4; 9 bases are a match to TRBD1. Trimming cost V 0 bases and J 3 bases; bases outside gene matches: 2. The CDR3 extends over 16 amino acids. Germline assignment: CDR1 SEHNR and CDR2 FQNEAQ (reference sequence). CDR3 in amino acids: CASSLAQGAANEKLFF. The CDR3 DNA reads TGTGCCAGCAGCTTAGCACAGGGGGCGGCTAATGAAAAACTGTTTTTT. Full variable domain (outside the CDR3, taken from reference TRBV7-9 and TRBJ1-4): DTGVSQNPRHKITKRGQNVTFRCDPISEHNRLYWYRQTLGQGPEFLTYFQNEAQLEKSRLLSDRFSAERPKGSFSTLEIQRTEQGDSAMYLCASSLAQGAANEKLFFGSGTQLSVL.

This clone was detected a few times. The chain uses TRBV12-3 or TRBV12-4 and TRBJ2-1; no reliable D call. The CDR3 contains 12 residues. Trimming shortened V by 4 bases and J by 7 bases, and 8 bases separated the two germline ends. The CDR3: CASSWRKNEQFF. CDR3 nucleotide sequence: TGTGCCAGCAGTTGGCGGAAAAATGAGCAGTTCTTC.

This chain joins TRBV28 and TRBJ2-1; 10 bases map to TRBD1. V gave up 5 bases and J gave up 4 bases; unmatched junction bases: 8. Germline V gene lookup returns CDR1 MDHEN and CDR2 SYDVKM. CDR3 length: 16 residues. CDR3 DNA sequence: TGTGCCAGCAGTCCGAGTGAGGGACAGGGGTACAATGAGCAGTTCTTC. Translated: CASSPSEGQGYNEQFF.

The chain couples TRBV5-1 to TRBJ1-6; TRBD1 is a possible D gene (6 bases). This CDR3 region has 14 residues. The V gene's germline CDR1 is SGHRS and CDR2 YFSETQ. The V end was cut by 4 bases, the J end by 5 bases, with 10 bases between. DNA for the CDR3: TGCGCCAGCAGCCAACAGGGAGATAATTCACCCCTCCACTTT. It is translated as CASSQQGDNSPLHF.

This sequence joins TRBV6-1 and TRBJ1-4, with D hard to call. Germline CDR1 is MNHNS and CDR2 is SASEGT. Trimming stripped 2 bases from V and 8 bases from J, with 9 bases between. This CDR3 has 13 amino acids. The CDR3: CASSETPREKLFF. Written as DNA, the CDR3 is TGTGCCAGCAGTGAAACTCCCAGGGAAAAACTGTTTTTT.

V gene TRBV5-1 combines with J gene TRBJ1-6; 10 nucleotides line up with TRBD1. V dropped 3 bases and J dropped 7; count of bases not matched to a gene: 4. The germline V gene encodes CDR1 SGHRS and CDR2 YFSETQ. The CDR3 sequence is 15 residues long. The CDR3 spells CASSYGTGENSPLHF. The DNA of the CDR3 is TGCGCCAGCAGCTACGGGACAGGGGAGAATTCACCCCTCCACTTT.

The chain joins TRBV28 to TRBJ2-6, with D hard to call. V lost 4 bases and J lost 0, with 10 bases in between. Looked up from germline, CDR1 is MDHEN and CDR2 is SYDVKM. The CDR3 totals 16 residues. CDR3 bases: TGTGCCAGCAGTTCCCCACAATTCTCTGGGGCCAACGTCCTGACTTTC. Amino acids: CASSSPQFSGANVLTF.

This CDR3 is CASSVIQGRGNEKLFF. The CDR3 nucleotides read TGTGCCAGTAGTGTAATACAGGGGAGAGGAAATGAAAAACTGTTTTTT. V usage is TRBV19 and J usage is TRBJ1-4, with 7 bases aligning to TRBD1. Germline CDR1 LNHDA, CDR2 SQIVND (reference sequence). This CDR3 contains 16 residues. V was pared by 5 bases and J by 5 bases, with 11 bases of the junction left unmatched.

This clone was seen only once. V usage is TRBV10-3 and J usage is TRBJ1-2; 8 bases line up with TRBD1. Germline CDR1 is ENHRY and CDR2 is SYGVKD. The V and J ends lost 4 bases and 2 bases, in that order; junction bases with no gene match: 3. The CDR3 is 14 residues long. This CDR3 reads CAISAGGANYGYTF. In nucleotides, the CDR3 is TGTGCCATCAGTGCAGGGGGCGCAAACTATGGCTACACCTTC.

The J gene is TRBJ1-4, the V gene TRBV7-2, with D perhaps TRBD1 (5 bases). Germline V CDR1 and CDR2: SGHTA, FQGNSA. The germline V and J ends were trimmed by 5 bases and 7 bases, with 14 bases remaining between them. CDR3 length: 14 amino acids. CDR3 nucleotide sequence: TGTGCCAGCAGCCCCGGGTGGGGCAGTGAAAAACTGTTTTTT. It encodes CASSPGWGSEKLFF.

The V gene is TRBV9, the J gene TRBJ2-5, with D maybe TRBD1 (6 bases). Trimming stripped 3 bases from V and 4 bases from J, with 16 bases between. Germline lookup yields CDR1 SGDLS and CDR2 YYNGEE. The CDR3 consists of 15 residues. The CDR3 nucleotides read TGTGCCAGCAGCGGGCGACAGGTCCCAGGAGAGACCCAGTACTTC. Its translation: CASSGRQVPGETQYF.

This chain connects TRBV7-2 to TRBJ2-1; 7 nucleotides align to TRBD1. Germline loops: CDR1 SGHTA, CDR2 FQGNSA. The CDR3 is 15 residues long. The V segment lost 4 bases and the J segment 12 bases; nucleotides outside the gene matches: 15. The CDR3 here is CASSSSQGTSSVQFF. DNA for the CDR3: TGTGCCAGCAGCTCATCACAGGGGACGAGCAGTGTGCAGTTCTTC.

This sequence joins TRBV11-1 and TRBJ2-7; D is perhaps TRBD1 (6 bases). The germline gives CDR1 SGHAT, CDR2 FQDESV (reference sequence). Between the trimmed V and J ends, which lost 1 base and 3 bases, there was a span of 7 bases. The CDR3 loop spans 13 amino acids. The CDR3 protein is CASSLGTDYEQYF. CDR3 nucleotides: TGTGCCAGCAGCTTAGGGACAGACTACGAGCAGTACTTC.

V usage is TRBV12-3 or TRBV12-4 and J usage is TRBJ1-2; D remains ambiguous. The CDR3 length is 13 residues. V was cut by 4 bases and J by 2 bases, with 8 bases left in between. The CDR3 bases are TGTGCCAGCAGTTATAGGGAGAACTATGGCTACACCTTC. Translation gives CASSYRENYGYTF.

This chain joins TRBV28 and TRBJ1-1; TRBD1 is a possible D gene (5 bases). Germline CDR1 is MDHEN and CDR2 is SYDVKM. The CDR3 is 15 residues long. Trimming took off 5 bases at V and 4 bases at J, with 17 bases between the two ends. The CDR3 coding sequence is TGTGCCAGCAGTCCAACCCAGGGTTGGGGCACTGAAGCTTTCTTT. Its protein is CASSPTQGWGTEAFF.